Listed below are T cell receptor beta chains from one sample, sequenced in a study of blood T cell repertoires in COVID-19. Method: immunoSEQ multiplex PCR; TCRdb's copy keeps in-frame clones and lacks some. The sample holds about 150,000 clones, about 80% seen once. Sequencing was carried out using peripheral blood. Every receptor here comes from a man between 60 and 70 years old with acute or convalescent COVID-19. Both conserved end residues are part of each CDR3. A D gene is named only where the DNA matches it firmly. Only some rows state a clone size, as once, few, many or a class for expanded clones.

>TRBJ1-6|TRBV3-1/TRBV3-2|-|-
CASSQDYDNSYNSPLHF
TGTGCCAGCAGCCAAGATTACGACAACTCCTATAATTCACCCCTCCACTTT
>TRBJ1-3|TRBV7-2|-|-
CASSPGQGNTIYF
TGTGCCAGCAGTCCCGGACAGGGAAACACCATATATTTT
>TRBJ2-3|TRBV28|-|TRBD2
CASGTSGEDTQYF
TGTGCCAGTGGGACTAGCGGGGAAGATACGCAGTATTTT
>TRBJ2-4|TRBV7-2|-|-
CASSLDYGRIQYF
TGTGCCAGCAGCTTAGACTATGGTCGAATTCAGTACTTC
>TRBJ2-7|TRBV9|-|-
CASSVAGGGSYEQYF
TGTGCCAGCAGCGTAGCTGGGGGAGGATCCTACGAGCAGTACTTC
>TRBJ1-2|TRBV7-2|-|-
CASSFSRRDGYTF
TGTGCCAGCAGCTTTAGTCGGAGGGATGGCTACACCTTC
>TRBJ1-5|TRBV10-3|-|-
CAISTSGNFLGQPQHF
TGTGCCATCAGTACCTCCGGGAACTTTTTGGGGCAGCCCCAGCATTTT
>TRBJ1-2|TRBV5-4|-|TRBD1
CASSLVGQGEVRNYGYTF
TGTGCCAGCAGCTTGGTCGGACAGGGGGAAGTCAGGAACTATGGCTACACCTTC
>TRBJ1-5|TRBV5-6|-|TRBD1
CASSLGTGGRLNQPQHF
TGTGCCAGCAGCTTAGGGACAGGCGGCCGCCTCAATCAGCCCCAGCATTTT
>TRBJ2-3|TRBV5-1|-|-
CASSLGWLEADTQYF
TGCGCCAGCAGCTTGGGGTGGCTCGAGGCGGATACGCAGTATTTT
>TRBJ1-1|TRBV7-9|medium-sized|-
CASSPSDSKGFF
TGTGCCAGCAGCCCGAGCGACAGTAAAGGTTTCTTT
>TRBJ2-6|TRBV5-1|-|TRBD1
CASSLVGTGGSGANVLTF
TGCGCCAGCAGCTTGGTGGGGACAGGGGGGTCTGGGGCCAACGTCCTGACTTTC
>TRBJ1-3|TRBV12-5|few|TRBD1
CASGLGTGYSGNTIYF
TGTGCTAGTGGTTTGGGGACAGGGTACTCTGGAAACACCATATATTTT
>TRBJ1-3|TRBV9|-|TRBD1
CASTGQGISKGNTIYF
TGTGCCAGCACCGGACAGGGGATAAGTAAAGGAAACACCATATATTTT
>TRBJ1-2|TRBV5-4|-|TRBD1
CASSLQGAHGYTF
TGTGCCAGCAGCTTACAGGGGGCTCATGGCTACACCTTC
>TRBJ2-7|TRBV7-2|-|-
CASSATPRGEQYF
TGTGCCAGCAGCGCCACACCTAGGGGCGAGCAGTACTTC
>TRBJ2-7|TRBV5-4|few|-
CASRMGQGYEQYF
TGTGCCAGCAGAATGGGCCAGGGTTACGAGCAGTACTTC
>TRBJ1-3|TRBV6-2/TRBV6-3|-|TRBD1
CASSLTGSGNTIYF
TGTGCCAGCAGTTTGACAGGGTCCGGAAACACCATATATTTT
>TRBJ2-1|TRBV6-2/TRBV6-3|-|TRBD2
CASSTWTSGFNEQFF
TGTGCCAGCAGTACCTGGACTAGCGGATTCAATGAGCAGTTCTTC
>TRBJ1-2|TRBV6-2/TRBV6-3|once|-
CASSYGTPYGYTF
TGTGCCAGCAGTTACGGGACACCGTATGGCTACACCTTC
>TRBJ1-2|TRBV29-1|-|-
CSVVRVDYGYTF
TGCAGCGTTGTAAGAGTCGACTATGGCTACACCTTC
>TRBJ2-4|TRBV6-4|few|TRBD2
CASSDFSGGAKNIQYF
TGTGCCAGCAGTGACTTTAGCGGGGGGGCAAAGAACATTCAGTACTTC
>TRBJ1-2|TRBV3-1/TRBV3-2|-|TRBD1
CASRPGGSGGYTF
TGTGCCAGCAGACCAGGGGGATCGGGGGGCTACACCTTC
>TRBJ1-2|TRBV18|-|TRBD1
CASSHRGINYGYTF
TGTGCCAGCTCCCACAGGGGAATTAACTATGGCTACACCTTC
>TRBJ2-1|TRBV28|-|TRBD2
CASSSPWRTSGTGDEQFF
TGTGCCAGCAGTTCACCATGGAGGACTAGCGGGACGGGGGATGAGCAGTTCTTC
>TRBJ2-2|TRBV6-1|few|-
CASSEARAGELFF
TGTGCCAGCAGTGAAGCGCGGGCCGGGGAGCTGTTTTTT
>TRBJ2-1|TRBV5-4|-|TRBD2
CASSGSGTRTGERFF
TGTGCCAGCAGCGGAAGCGGGACTCGAACGGGGGAGCGGTTCTTC
>TRBJ1-1|TRBV6-5|-|-
CASTLLQNTEAFF
TGTGCCAGCACCTTGTTACAGAACACTGAAGCTTTCTTT
>TRBJ1-1|TRBV21-1|few|-
CASSHRNQNTEAFF
TGTGCCAGCAGCCACAGAAATCAGAACACTGAAGCTTTCTTT
>TRBJ2-7|TRBV15|-|TRBD1
CATSRVKGTGLSYEQYF
TGTGCCACCAGCAGAGTAAAGGGGACAGGCCTCTCCTACGAGCAGTACTTC
>TRBJ1-5|TRBV5-1|few|-
CASSLAREQLCNQPQHF
TGCGCCAGCAGCTTGGCCAGGGAACAGCTGTGCAATCAGCCCCAGCATTTT
>TRBJ2-1|TRBV7-2|-|-
CASSFTAYNEQFF
TGTGCCAGCAGTTTTACAGCCTACAATGAGCAGTTCTTC
>TRBJ2-2|TRBV12-3/TRBV12-4|-|TRBD2
CASSGRDGELFF
TGTGCCAGCAGTGGGAGGGACGGGGAGCTGTTTTTT
>TRBJ2-1|TRBV5-1|-|-
CASSLDLRSYNEQFF
TGCGCCAGCAGCTTGGACCTACGATCCTACAATGAGCAGTTCTTC
>TRBJ1-2|TRBV6-6|-|TRBD1
CASRGGWDSLYGYTF
TGTGCCAGCAGAGGAGGGTGGGACAGCCTCTATGGCTACACCTTC
>TRBJ2-2|TRBV5-6|-|-
CASSLSGKTGELFF
TGTGCCAGCAGCTTATCAGGGAAAACCGGGGAGCTGTTTTTT
>TRBJ2-7|TRBV6-5|-|TRBD1
CASRLKPGQGYEQYF
TGTGCCAGCAGGCTTAAACCGGGACAGGGCTACGAGCAGTACTTC